This paragraph covers one T cell receptor beta chain sequence. This CDR3 region has 17 residues. V dropped 4 bases and J dropped 0; count of bases not matched to a gene: 8. Germline CDR1 MGHRA, CDR2 YSYEKL. This record belongs to a study of blood T cell repertoires in COVID-19. Background on the study: Acute and convalescent COVID-19 specimens originated in the United States, Italy and Spain. T cells, B-cell-depleted T cells, or PBMCs provided the cDNA or gDNA that served as material.

Under the authors' procedure: It was from reference gene primer amplification that nucleated cell counts were estimated. The method was immunoSEQ multiplex PCR; TCRdb's version includes in-frame clones alone and lacks a portion of them. V, J and clone size reflect that table, while D and trimming were determined from the DNA. This table holds 80,000 to 90,000 clones, over 80% found once. The sequence was collected from a woman in her seventies with acute or convalescent COVID-19. The rearrangement uses TRBV4-1 and TRBJ2-1, with 8 bases fitting TRBD1. Sequencing input: peripheral blood. The CDR3 spells CASSPTGAANSYNEQFF. The CDR3 DNA is TGCGCCAGCAGCCCGACAGGGGCCGCAAACTCCTACAATGAGCAGTTCTTC.